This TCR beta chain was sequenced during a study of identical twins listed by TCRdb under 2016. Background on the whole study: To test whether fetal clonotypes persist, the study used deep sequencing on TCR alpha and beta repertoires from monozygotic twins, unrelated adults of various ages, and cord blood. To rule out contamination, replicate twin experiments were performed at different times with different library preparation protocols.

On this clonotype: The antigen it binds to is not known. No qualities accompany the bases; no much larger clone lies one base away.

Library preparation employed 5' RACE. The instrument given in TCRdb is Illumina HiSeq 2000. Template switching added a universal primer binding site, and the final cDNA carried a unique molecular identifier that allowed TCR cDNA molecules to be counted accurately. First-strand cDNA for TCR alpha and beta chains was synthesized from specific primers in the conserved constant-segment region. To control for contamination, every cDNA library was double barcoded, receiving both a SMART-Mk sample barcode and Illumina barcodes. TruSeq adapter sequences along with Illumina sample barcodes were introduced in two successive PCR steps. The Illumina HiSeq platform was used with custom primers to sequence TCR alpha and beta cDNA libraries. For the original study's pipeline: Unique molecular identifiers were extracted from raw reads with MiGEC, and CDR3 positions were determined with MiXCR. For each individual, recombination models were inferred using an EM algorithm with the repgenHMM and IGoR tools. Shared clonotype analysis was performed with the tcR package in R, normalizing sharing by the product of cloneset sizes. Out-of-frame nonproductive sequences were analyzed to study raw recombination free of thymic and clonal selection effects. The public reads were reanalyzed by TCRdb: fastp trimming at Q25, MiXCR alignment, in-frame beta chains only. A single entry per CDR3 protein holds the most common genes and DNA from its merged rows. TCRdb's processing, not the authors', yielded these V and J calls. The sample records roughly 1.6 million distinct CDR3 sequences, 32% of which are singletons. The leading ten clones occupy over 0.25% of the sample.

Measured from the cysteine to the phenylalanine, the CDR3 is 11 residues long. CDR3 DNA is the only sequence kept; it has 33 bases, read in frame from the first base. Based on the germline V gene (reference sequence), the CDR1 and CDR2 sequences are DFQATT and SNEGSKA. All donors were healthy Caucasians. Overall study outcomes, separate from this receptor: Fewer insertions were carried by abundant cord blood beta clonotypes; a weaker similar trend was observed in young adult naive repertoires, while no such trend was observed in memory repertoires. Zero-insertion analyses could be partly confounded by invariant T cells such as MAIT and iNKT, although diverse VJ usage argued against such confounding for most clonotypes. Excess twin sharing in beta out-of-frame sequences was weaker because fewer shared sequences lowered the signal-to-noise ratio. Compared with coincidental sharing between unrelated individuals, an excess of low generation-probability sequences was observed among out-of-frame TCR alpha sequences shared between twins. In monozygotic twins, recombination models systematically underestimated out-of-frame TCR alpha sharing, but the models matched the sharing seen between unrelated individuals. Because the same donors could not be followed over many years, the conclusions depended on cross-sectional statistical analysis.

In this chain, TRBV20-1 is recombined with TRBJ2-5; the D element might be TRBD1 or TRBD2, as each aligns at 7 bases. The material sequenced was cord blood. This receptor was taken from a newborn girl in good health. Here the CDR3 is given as CRPGGVKTQYF. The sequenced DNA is TGCAGGCCAGGGGGGGTGAAGACCCAGTACTTC.